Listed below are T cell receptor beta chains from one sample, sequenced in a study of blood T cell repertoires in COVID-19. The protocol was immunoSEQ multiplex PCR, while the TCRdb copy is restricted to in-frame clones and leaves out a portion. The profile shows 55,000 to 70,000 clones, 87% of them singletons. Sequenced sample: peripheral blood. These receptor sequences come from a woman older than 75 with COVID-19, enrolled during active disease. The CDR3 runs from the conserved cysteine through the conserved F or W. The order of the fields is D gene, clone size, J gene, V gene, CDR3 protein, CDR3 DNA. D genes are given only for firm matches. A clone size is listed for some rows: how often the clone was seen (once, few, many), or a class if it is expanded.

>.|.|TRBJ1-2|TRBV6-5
CASSYSRNKNYGYTF
TGTGCCAGCAGTTACTCGCGGAACAAGAACTATGGCTACACCTTC
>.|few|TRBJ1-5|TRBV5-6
CASSPDQPQHF
TGTGCCAGCAGCCCCGATCAGCCCCAGCATTTT
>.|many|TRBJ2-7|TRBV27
CASSLAWALEQYF
TGTGCCAGCAGTTTAGCATGGGCTCTCGAGCAGTACTTC
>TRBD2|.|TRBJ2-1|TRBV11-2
CASGLAGSDEQFF
TGTGCCAGCGGACTAGCGGGGAGCGATGAGCAGTTCTTC
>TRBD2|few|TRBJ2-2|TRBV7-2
CASLLSGVSGELFF
TGTGCCAGCCTGTTGAGCGGGGTTTCCGGGGAGCTGTTTTTT
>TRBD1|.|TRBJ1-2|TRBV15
CATSGLTGGIDYGYTF
TGTGCCACCAGCGGACTGACAGGGGGCATTGACTATGGCTACACCTTC
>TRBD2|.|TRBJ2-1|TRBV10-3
CAISEKFRASGGYNEQFF
TGTGCCATCAGTGAAAAGTTTAGGGCTAGCGGGGGCTACAATGAGCAGTTCTTC
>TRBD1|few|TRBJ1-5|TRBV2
CASSDDRGRNQPQHF
TGTGCCAGCAGTGATGACAGGGGGCGCAATCAGCCCCAGCATTTT
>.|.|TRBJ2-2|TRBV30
CAWKRRLALELFF
TGTGCCTGGAAACGACGCCTAGCACTGGAGCTGTTTTTT
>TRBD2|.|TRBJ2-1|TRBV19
CASSRASGGPYNEQFF
TGTGCCAGTAGTAGAGCTAGCGGGGGACCCTACAATGAGCAGTTCTTC
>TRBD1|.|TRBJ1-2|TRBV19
CASSVLWGDSSQHLYGYTF
TGTGCCAGTAGTGTTCTGTGGGGGGACAGTTCTCAACACCTCTATGGCTACACCTTC
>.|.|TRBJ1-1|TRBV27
CASNAYKNTEAFF
TGTGCCAGCAACGCCTATAAGAACACTGAAGCTTTCTTT
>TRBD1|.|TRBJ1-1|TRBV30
CAWTKQGALSEAFF
TGTGCCTGGACCAAACAGGGGGCTTTGTCTGAAGCTTTCTTT
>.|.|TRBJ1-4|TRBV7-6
CASSFSRVGATNEKLFF
TGTGCCAGCAGCTTTAGTAGAGTTGGGGCGACTAATGAAAAACTGTTTTTT
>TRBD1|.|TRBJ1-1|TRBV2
CASRPTRQGTTEAFF
TGTGCCAGCAGGCCAACTAGACAGGGTACCACTGAAGCTTTCTTT
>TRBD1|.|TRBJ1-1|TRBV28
CASSPPTGMNTEAFF
TGTGCCAGCAGTCCCCCGACAGGGATGAACACTGAAGCTTTCTTT
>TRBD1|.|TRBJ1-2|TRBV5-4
CASSLNRGPGGYTF
TGTGCCAGCAGCTTGAACAGGGGGCCGGGGGGCTACACCTTC
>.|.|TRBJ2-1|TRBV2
CASRGGYNEQFF
TGTGCCAGCAGGGGAGGATACAATGAGCAGTTCTTC
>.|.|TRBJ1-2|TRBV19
CASLRGRGYYGYTF
TGTGCCAGCCTCCGAGGGCGCGGCTACTATGGCTACACCTTC
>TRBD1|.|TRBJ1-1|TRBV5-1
CASSLTGQGAMNTEAFF
TGCGCCAGCAGCTTAACGGGACAGGGGGCGATGAACACTGAAGCTTTCTTT
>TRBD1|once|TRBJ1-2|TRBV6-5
CASSRTDRGGGYTF
TGTGCCAGCAGTCGGACGGACAGGGGTGGGGGCTACACCTTC
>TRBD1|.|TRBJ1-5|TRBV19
CASSLRGQGGQPQHF
TGTGCCAGTAGTCTGAGGGGACAGGGTGGTCAGCCCCAGCATTTT
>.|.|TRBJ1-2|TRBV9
CASSPGIGWNYGYTF
TGTGCCAGCAGCCCCGGGATCGGATGGAACTATGGCTACACCTTC
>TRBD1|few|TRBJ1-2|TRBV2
CATGQGLNYGYTF
TGTGCCACTGGACAGGGTCTAAACTATGGCTACACCTTC
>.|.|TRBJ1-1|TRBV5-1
CASSLDSRNTEAFF
TGCGCCAGCAGCTTGGACAGCCGAAACACTGAAGCTTTCTTT
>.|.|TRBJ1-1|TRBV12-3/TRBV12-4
CASSLTVNTEAFF
TGTGCCAGCAGTTTAACAGTGAACACTGAAGCCTTCTTT
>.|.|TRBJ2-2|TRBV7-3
CASSSGFHGELFF
TGTGCCAGCAGCTCGGGTTTTCACGGGGAGCTGTTTTTT
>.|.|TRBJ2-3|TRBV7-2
CASSSRDTTDTQYF
TGTGCCAGCAGCTCCCGGGACACTACAGATACGCAGTATTTT
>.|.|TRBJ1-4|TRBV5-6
CASSLAARDPSATNEKLFF
TGTGCCAGCAGCTTGGCCGCCAGGGATCCAAGTGCAACTAATGAAAAACTGTTTTTT
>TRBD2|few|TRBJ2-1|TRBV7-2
CASSPNRLAGGSYNEQFF
TGTGCCAGCAGCCCAAACCGACTAGCGGGGGGCTCGTACAATGAGCAGTTCTTC
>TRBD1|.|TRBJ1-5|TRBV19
CASSDRVQPQHF
TGTGCCAGTAGCGACAGGGTCCAGCCCCAGCATTTT
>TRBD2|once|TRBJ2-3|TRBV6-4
CASSEGFSGGTDTQYF
TGTGCCAGCAGTGAGGGGTTTAGCGGGGGCACAGATACGCAGTATTTT
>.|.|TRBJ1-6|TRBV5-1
CASSLGEGGNSPLHF
TGCGCCAGCAGCTTGGGGGAGGGAGGTAATTCACCCCTCCACTTT
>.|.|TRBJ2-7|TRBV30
CAWSDVTRTYEQYF
TGTGCCTGGAGTGACGTGACTAGAACCTACGAGCAGTACTTC
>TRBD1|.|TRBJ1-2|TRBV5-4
CASRADRGRYGYTF
TGTGCCAGCAGAGCCGACAGGGGACGCTATGGCTACACCTTC
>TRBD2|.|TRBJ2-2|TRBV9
CASSEGHSGAPGELFF
TGTGCCAGCAGCGAGGGACATAGCGGGGCTCCCGGGGAGCTGTTTTTT
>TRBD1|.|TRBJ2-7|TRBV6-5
CASSSKDRVRYEQYF
TGTGCCAGCAGTTCCAAGGACAGGGTTCGCTACGAGCAGTACTTC